Here is one T cell receptor (beta chain) with its context. Its antigen remains unknown. Genomic DNA per cell subset filled all wells of several immunoSEQ plates. This table comes from immunoSEQ multiplex PCR, and its TCRdb copy is limited to in-frame clones, with some not included. The data hold approximately 1,500,000 clones, with roughly 97% observed a single time. The germline gives CDR1 MNHNS, CDR2 SASEGT. This CDR3 is 12 amino acids long. The V gene lost 4 bases and the J gene lost 4 bases, with 7 bases spanning the gap. From CD4+ cells came CD45RA+ naive and CD45RA-negative memory subsets. This record belongs to a study of shared clonotypes between healthy human individuals. As for the study in general: For every donor, three CD4 naive, three CD4 memory, two CD8 naive and one CD8 memory plates were used. Findings and limits, study-wide: Memory subsets generally showed lower estimated richness than naive subsets.

The source material was naive CD4+ T cells sorted from blood. The sample's subset: CD45RA+ positively selected. This sequence originates from a man in his thirties or forties in good health. The chain is built from TRBV6-1 and TRBJ1-2; D uncertain. The CDR3 loop is CASSGLGYGYTF. The CDR3 DNA reads as TGTGCCAGCAGTGGACTAGGCTATGGCTACACCTTC.